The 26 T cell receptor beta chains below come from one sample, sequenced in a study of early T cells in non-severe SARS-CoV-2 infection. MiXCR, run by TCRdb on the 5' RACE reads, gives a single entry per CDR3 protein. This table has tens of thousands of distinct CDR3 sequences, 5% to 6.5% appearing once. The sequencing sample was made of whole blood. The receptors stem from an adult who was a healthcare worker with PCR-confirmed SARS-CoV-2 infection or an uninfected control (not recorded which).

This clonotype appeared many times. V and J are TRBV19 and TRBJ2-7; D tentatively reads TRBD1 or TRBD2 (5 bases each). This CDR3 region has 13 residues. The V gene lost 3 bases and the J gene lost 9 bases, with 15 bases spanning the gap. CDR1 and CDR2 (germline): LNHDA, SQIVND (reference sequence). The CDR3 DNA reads TGTGCCAGTAGTATCGGGACGGACGGAACGCAGTACTTC. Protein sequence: CASSIGTDGTQYF.

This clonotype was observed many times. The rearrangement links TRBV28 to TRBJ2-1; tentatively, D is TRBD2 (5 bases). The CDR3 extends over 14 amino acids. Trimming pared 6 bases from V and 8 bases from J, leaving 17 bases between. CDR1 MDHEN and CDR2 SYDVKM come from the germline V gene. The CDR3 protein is CASSRNRGKHEQFF. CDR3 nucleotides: TGTGCCAGCAGCCGAAACCGGGGAAAGCATGAGCAGTTCTTC.

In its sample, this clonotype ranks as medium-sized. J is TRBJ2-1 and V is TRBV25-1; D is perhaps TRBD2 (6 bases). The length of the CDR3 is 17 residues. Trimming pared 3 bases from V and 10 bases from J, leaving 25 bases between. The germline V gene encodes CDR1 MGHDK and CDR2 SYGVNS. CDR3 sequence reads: CASSDTRSGTHEEEQFF. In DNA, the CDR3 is TGTGCCAGCAGTGACACCCGCTCCGGGACTCACGAGGAAGAGCAGTTCTTC.

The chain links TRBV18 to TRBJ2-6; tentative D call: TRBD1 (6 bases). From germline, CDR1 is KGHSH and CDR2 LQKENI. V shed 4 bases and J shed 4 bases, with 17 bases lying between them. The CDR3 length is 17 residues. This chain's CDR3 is CASSLQAQGTGANVLTF. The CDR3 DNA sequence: TGTGCCAGCTCACTACAAGCTCAGGGGACGGGGGCCAACGTCCTGACTTTC.

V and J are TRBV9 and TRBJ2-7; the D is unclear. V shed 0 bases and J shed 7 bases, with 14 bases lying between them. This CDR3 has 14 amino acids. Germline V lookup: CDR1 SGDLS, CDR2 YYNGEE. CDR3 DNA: TGTGCCAGCAGCGTAGAAGGTAGCTTGGGGGAGCAGTACTTC. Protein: CASSVEGSLGEQYF.

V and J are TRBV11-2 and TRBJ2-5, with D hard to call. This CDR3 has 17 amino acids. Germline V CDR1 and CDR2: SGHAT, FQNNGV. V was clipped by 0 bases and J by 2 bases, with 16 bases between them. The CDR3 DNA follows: TGTGCCAGCAGCTTAGATGGTGACGATGGAAAACAAGAGACCCAGTACTTC. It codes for CASSLDGDDGKQETQYF.

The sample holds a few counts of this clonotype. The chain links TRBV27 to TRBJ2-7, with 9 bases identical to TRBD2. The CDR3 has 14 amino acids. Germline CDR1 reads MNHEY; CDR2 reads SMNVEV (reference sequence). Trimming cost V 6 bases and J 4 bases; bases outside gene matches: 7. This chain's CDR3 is CASRLAGDPYEQYF. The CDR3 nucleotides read TGTGCCAGCAGATTAGCGGGGGACCCTTACGAGCAGTACTTC.

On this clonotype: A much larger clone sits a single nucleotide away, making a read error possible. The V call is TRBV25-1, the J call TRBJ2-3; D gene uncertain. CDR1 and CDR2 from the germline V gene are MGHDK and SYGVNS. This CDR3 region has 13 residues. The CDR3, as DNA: TGTGCCAGCGGTGACCCTCCTACAGATACGCAGTATTTT. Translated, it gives CASGDPPTDTQYF.

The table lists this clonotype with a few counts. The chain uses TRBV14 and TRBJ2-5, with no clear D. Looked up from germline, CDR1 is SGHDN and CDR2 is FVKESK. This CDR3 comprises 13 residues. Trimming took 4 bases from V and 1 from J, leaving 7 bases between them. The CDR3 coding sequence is TGTGCCAGCAGCCCCCTCAGCCAAGAGACCCAGTACTTC. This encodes CASSPLSQETQYF.

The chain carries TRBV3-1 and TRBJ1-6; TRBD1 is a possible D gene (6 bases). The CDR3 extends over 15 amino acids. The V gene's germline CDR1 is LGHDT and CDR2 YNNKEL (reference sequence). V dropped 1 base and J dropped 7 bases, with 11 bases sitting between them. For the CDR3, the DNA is TGTGCCAGCAGCCAAGGCCGTCAGGGGAATTCACCCCTCCACTTT. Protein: CASSQGRQGNSPLHF. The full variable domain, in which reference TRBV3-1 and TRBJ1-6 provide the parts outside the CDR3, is DTAVSQTPKYLVTQMGNDKSIKCEQNLGHDTMYWYKQDSKKFLKIMFSYNNKELIINETVPNRFSPKSPDKAHLNLHINSLELGDSAVYFCASSQGRQGNSPLHFGNGTRLTVT.

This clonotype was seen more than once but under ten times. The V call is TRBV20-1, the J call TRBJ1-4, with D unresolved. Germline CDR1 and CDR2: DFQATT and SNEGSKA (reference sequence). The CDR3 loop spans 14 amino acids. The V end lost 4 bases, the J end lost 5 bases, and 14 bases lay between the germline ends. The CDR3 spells CSATSRLENEKLFF. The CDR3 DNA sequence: TGCAGTGCTACCTCTCGTTTGGAAAATGAAAAACTGTTTTTT.

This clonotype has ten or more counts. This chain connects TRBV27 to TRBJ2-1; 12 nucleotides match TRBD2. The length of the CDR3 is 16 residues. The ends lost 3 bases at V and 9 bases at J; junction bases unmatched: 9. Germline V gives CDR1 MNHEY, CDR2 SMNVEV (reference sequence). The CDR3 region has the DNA TGTGCCAGCAGTTTTATAAAGGCTAGCGGGAGGGTTGAGCAGTTCTTC. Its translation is CASSFIKASGRVEQFF.

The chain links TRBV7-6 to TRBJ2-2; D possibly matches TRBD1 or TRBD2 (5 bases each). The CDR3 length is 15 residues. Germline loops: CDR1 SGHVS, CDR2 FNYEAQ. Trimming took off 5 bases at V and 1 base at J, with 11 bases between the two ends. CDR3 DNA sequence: TGTGCCAGCAGCCGGGACCCAGGGAACACCGGGGAGCTGTTTTTT. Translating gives CASSRDPGNTGELFF.

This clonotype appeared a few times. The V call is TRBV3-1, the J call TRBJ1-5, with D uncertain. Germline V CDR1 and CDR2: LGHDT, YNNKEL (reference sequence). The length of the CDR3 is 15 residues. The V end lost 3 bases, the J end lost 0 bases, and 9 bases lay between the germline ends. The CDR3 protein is CASSQQAHSNQPQHF. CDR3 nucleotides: TGTGCCAGCAGCCAGCAAGCCCATAGCAATCAGCCCCAGCATTTT.

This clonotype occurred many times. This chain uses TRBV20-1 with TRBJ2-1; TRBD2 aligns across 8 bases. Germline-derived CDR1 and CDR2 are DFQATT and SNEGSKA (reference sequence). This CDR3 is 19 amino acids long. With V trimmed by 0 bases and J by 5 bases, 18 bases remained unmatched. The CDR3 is CSARDWLAGGGIWDNEQFF. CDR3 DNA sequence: TGCAGTGCTAGAGATTGGCTAGCGGGTGGTGGCATCTGGGACAATGAGCAGTTCTTC.

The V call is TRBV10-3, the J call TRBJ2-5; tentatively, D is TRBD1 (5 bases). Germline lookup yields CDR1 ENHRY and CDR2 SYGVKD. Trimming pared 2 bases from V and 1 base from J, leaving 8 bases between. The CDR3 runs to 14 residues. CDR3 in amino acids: CAISETDSQETQYF. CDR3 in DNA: TGTGCCATCAGTGAGACAGACAGCCAAGAGACCCAGTACTTC.

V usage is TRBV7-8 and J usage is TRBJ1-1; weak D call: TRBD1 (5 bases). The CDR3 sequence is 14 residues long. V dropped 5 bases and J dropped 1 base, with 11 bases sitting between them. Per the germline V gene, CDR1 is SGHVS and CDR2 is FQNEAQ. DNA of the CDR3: TGTGCCAGCAGCAGATATACAGGGAACACTGAAGCTTTCTTT. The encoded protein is CASSRYTGNTEAFF.

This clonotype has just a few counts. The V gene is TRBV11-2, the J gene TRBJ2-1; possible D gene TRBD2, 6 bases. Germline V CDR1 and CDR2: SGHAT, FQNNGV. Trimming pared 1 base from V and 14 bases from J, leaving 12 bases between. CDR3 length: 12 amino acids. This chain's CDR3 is CASSLGGDPEFF. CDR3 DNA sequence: TGTGCCAGCAGCTTAGGCGGGGATCCGGAGTTCTTC.

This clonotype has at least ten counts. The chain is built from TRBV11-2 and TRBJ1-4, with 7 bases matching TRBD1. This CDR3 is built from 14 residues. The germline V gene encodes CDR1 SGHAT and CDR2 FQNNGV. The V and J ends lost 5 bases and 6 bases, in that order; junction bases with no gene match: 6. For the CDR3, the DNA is TGTGCCAGCAGCCCTTGGGACAGTGATGAAAAACTGTTTTTT. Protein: CASSPWDSDEKLFF.

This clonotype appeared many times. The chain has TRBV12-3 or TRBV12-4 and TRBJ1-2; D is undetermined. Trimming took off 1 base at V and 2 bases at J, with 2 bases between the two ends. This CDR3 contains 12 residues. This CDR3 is CASSLGNYGYTF. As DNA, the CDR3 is TGTGCCAGCAGTTTAGGGAACTATGGCTACACCTTC.

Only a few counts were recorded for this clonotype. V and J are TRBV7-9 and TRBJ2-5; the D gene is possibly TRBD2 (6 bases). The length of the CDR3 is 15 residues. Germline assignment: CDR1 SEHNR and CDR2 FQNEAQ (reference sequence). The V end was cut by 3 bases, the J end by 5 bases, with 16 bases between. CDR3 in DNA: TGTGCCAGCAGCTTGGACGGGAGTTTGGGTGAGACCCAGTACTTC. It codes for CASSLDGSLGETQYF.

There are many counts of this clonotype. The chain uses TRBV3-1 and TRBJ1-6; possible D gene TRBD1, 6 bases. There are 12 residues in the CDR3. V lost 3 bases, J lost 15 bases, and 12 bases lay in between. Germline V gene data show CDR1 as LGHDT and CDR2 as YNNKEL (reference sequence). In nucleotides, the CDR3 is TGTGCCAGCAGCCAGCCGGACAGCCTCCTCCACTTT. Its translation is CASSQPDSLLHF.

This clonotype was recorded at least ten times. The CDR3 spells CASRTKRGQGYEQYF. Here the CDR3 DNA reads TGTGCCAGCAGAACAAAGAGAGGACAGGGCTACGAGCAGTACTTC. The J gene is TRBJ2-7, the V gene TRBV27; the match to TRBD1 covers 8 bases. Per germline, CDR1 MNHEY and CDR2 SMNVEV (reference sequence). CDR3 size: 15 residues. The ends lost 6 bases at V and 3 bases at J; junction bases unmatched: 10.

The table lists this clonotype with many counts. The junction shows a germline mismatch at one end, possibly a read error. CDR3 residues: CASSPGLAGGTDTQYF. The CDR3 DNA is TGTGCCAGCAGCCCGGGACTAGCGGGGGGCACGGATACGCAGTATTTT. The chain recombines TRBV5-4 with TRBJ2-3, with 15 positions matching TRBD2. The germline gives CDR1 SGHNT, CDR2 YYREEE (reference sequence). There are 16 residues in the CDR3.

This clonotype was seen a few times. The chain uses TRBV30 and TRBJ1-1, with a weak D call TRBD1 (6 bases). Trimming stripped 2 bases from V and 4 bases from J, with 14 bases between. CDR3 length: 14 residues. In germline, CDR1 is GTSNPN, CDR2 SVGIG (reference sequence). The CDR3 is CAWSKQGIFTEAFF. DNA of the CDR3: TGTGCCTGGAGTAAACAGGGAATCTTCACTGAAGCTTTCTTT.

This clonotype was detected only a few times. CDR3 DNA: TGCGCCAGCACCCCCGGGCCGAGTATTTATGGCTACACCTTC. Its protein is CASTPGPSIYGYTF. The rearrangement joins TRBV5-1 to TRBJ1-2; D is ambiguous. V was shortened by 6 bases and J by 5 bases, with 17 bases between the two germline ends. This CDR3 spans 14 amino acids. The germline gives CDR1 SGHRS, CDR2 YFSETQ.